The rows below give T cell receptor beta chains drawn from one sample of a study of cytomegalovirus exposure and HLA in healthy donors. Produced via immunoSEQ multiplex PCR; TCRdb's table is partial and in-frame only. The table has under 200,000 clones, roughly 87% seen once; the top ten hold less than 1.6%. The sequenced material came from PBMCs. The source of these receptors is a girl aged 10-17 years in good health and CMV-seropositive. Both conserved end residues are part of each CDR3. A D gene is named only where the DNA matches it firmly. For some rows the clone size is stated as once, few or many, or as a class when expanded; others skip it.

d_call,v_call,j_call,clone_size,cdr3_aa,cdr3_nt
-,TRBV6-5,TRBJ1-1,-,CASSYSVESEAFF,TGTGCCAGCAGTTATAGTGTCGAGTCTGAAGCTTTCTTT
-,TRBV5-1,TRBJ2-3,few,CASSVGILGDTQYF,TGCGCCAGCAGCGTCGGGATCCTAGGTGATACGCAGTATTTT
-,TRBV28,TRBJ2-7,few,CASNGGPNPYEQYF,TGTGCCAGCAATGGGGGCCCTAATCCCTACGAGCAGTACTTC
-,TRBV11-2,TRBJ2-1,-,CASSFFAGNNEQFF,TGTGCCAGCAGCTTCTTCGCGGGTAACAATGAGCAGTTCTTC
TRBD1,TRBV7-9,TRBJ1-5,-,CASSTRAVQGAYQPQHF,TGTGCCAGCAGTACCAGAGCCGTACAGGGGGCTTATCAGCCCCAGCATTTT
-,TRBV5-6,TRBJ1-1,-,CASSYDRNTEAFF,TGTGCCAGCAGCTATGACAGGAACACTGAAGCTTTCTTT
-,TRBV28,TRBJ1-5,-,CASSFRLGNNQPQHF,TGTGCCAGCAGTTTTAGGCTCGGGAACAATCAGCCCCAGCATTTT
TRBD1,TRBV28,TRBJ1-5,-,CASDTGGTLDQPQHF,TGTGCCAGTGATACAGGGGGGACGTTGGATCAGCCCCAGCATTTT
-,TRBV4-3,TRBJ2-7,-,CASSHGTRASYEQYF,TGCGCCAGCAGCCACGGGACAAGGGCCTCCTACGAGCAGTACTTC
-,TRBV5-8,TRBJ2-3,-,CASSRGGGTQYF,TGTGCCAGCAGCCGTGGGGGCGGTACGCAGTATTTT
TRBD1,TRBV5-8,TRBJ2-4,-,CASRRQGSHIQYF,TGTGCCAGCAGAAGACAGGGCTCGCACATTCAGTACTTC
-,TRBV7-8,TRBJ1-5,-,CASSLVRGASNQPQHF,TGTGCCAGCAGCTTAGTACGGGGGGCCAGCAATCAGCCCCAGCATTTT
-,TRBV5-8,TRBJ1-2,once,CASRQTQGPYGYTF,TGTGCCAGCAGACAAACGCAGGGCCCCTATGGCTACACCTTC
-,TRBV6-1,TRBJ2-7,few,CASREGAYYEQYF,TGTGCCAGCAGGGAGGGGGCGTACTACGAGCAGTACTTC
-,TRBV10-3,TRBJ1-2,once,CAIRGHFRAGYTF,TGTGCCATCAGGGGACATTTCCGTGCTGGCTACACCTTC
TRBD2,TRBV25-1,TRBJ2-7,few,CASSVGGGATHEQYF,TGTGCCAGCAGTGTAGGCGGGGGGGCCACCCACGAGCAGTACTTC
TRBD2,TRBV5-1,TRBJ2-7,-,CASSLESSGYEQYF,TGCGCCAGCAGCTTGGAGTCTAGCGGCTACGAGCAGTACTTC
TRBD1,TRBV25-1,TRBJ2-4,-,CASSHPGQGGDIQYF,TGTGCCAGCAGTCACCCGGGACAGGGTGGGGACATTCAGTACTTC
TRBD2,TRBV5-1,TRBJ2-3,-,CATSTFGLATDTQYF,TGCGCCACCTCTACCTTCGGACTAGCCACAGATACGCAGTATTTT
-,TRBV5-1,TRBJ1-3,-,CASRYDRTGENTIYF,TGCGCCAGCAGATACGACAGGACGGGTGAAAACACCATATATTTT
TRBD1,TRBV10-3,TRBJ2-1,-,CATTPWTGDNEQFF,TGTGCCACCACCCCCTGGACAGGGGACAATGAGCAGTTCTTC
TRBD2,TRBV7-8,TRBJ2-2,-,CASSLGLAGNTGELFF,TGTGCCAGCAGCTTAGGGCTAGCGGGTAACACCGGGGAGCTGTTTTTT
-,TRBV7-2,TRBJ2-1,-,CASSLGVRGNEQFF,TGTGCCAGCAGCTTAGGGGTCAGGGGCAATGAGCAGTTCTTC
-,TRBV6-5,TRBJ2-5,once,CASSPGEVQETQYF,TGTGCCAGCAGCCCCGGCGAGGTCCAAGAGACCCAGTACTTC
TRBD1,TRBV10-3,TRBJ1-5,once,CAISVSLGGHQPQHF,TGTGCCATCAGTGTTTCCCTAGGGGGCCATCAGCCCCAGCATTTT
TRBD2,TRBV2,TRBJ2-3,-,CASRPLGLAADTQYF,TGTGCCAGCAGGCCACTGGGACTAGCCGCAGATACGCAGTATTTT
TRBD1,TRBV27,TRBJ1-5,-,CASSSLNRQGWRGDQPQHF,TGTGCCAGCAGTTCTCTCAACAGACAGGGTTGGAGGGGTGATCAGCCCCAGCATTTT
TRBD1,TRBV19,TRBJ1-4,-,CASRDRGREKLFF,TGTGCCAGTAGGGACAGGGGTCGGGAAAAACTGTTTTTT
-,TRBV6-1,TRBJ2-1,-,CASSEDASRYNEQFF,TGTGCCAGCAGTGAAGATGCTAGCCGCTACAATGAGCAGTTCTTC
TRBD1,TRBV7-2,TRBJ2-5,-,CASSLAPPRQGQTQYF,TGTGCCAGCAGCTTAGCCCCCCCCCGACAGGGCCAGACCCAGTACTTC
TRBD1,TRBV4-3,TRBJ2-3,-,CASSLQGQSTDTQYF,TGCGCCAGCAGCCTCCAGGGACAGAGCACAGATACGCAGTATTTT
-,TRBV10-3,TRBJ1-3,-,CAITLQGDTIYF,TGTGCCATCACGTTACAGGGAGACACCATATATTTT
TRBD2,TRBV6-4,TRBJ2-1,-,CASSDLAGGNNEQFF,TGTGCCAGCAGTGACCTAGCGGGAGGGAACAATGAGCAGTTCTTC
-,TRBV7-9,TRBJ2-6,-,CASSPQGSGANVLTF,TGTGCCAGCAGCCCCCAGGGGTCTGGGGCCAACGTCCTGACTTTC
-,TRBV29-1,TRBJ2-3,-,CSVEGRGMGTDTQYF,TGCAGCGTTGAGGGGAGAGGGATGGGCACAGATACGCAGTATTTT
TRBD1,TRBV5-4,TRBJ2-7,-,CASSARDRAYEQYF,TGTGCCAGCAGCGCCCGGGACAGGGCCTACGAGCAGTACTTC
TRBD1,TRBV10-3,TRBJ2-1,-,CAISGSTGGVDEQFF,TGTGCCATCAGTGGCTCTACAGGGGGCGTCGATGAGCAGTTCTTC
TRBD1,TRBV27,TRBJ1-4,-,CASSLVPGQGYEKLFF,TGTGCCAGCAGTTTGGTTCCCGGACAGGGGTACGAAAAACTGTTTTTT
-,TRBV5-1,TRBJ2-7,-,CASSLEGGSIYEQYF,TGCGCCAGCAGCTTGGAAGGGGGATCTATTTACGAGCAGTACTTC
TRBD2,TRBV28,TRBJ2-2,-,CASSTPLWREGPGELFF,TGTGCCAGCAGCACCCCCCTTTGGCGGGAGGGCCCCGGGGAGCTGTTTTTT
TRBD2,TRBV6-5,TRBJ2-5,-,CASRSGGARETQYF,TGTGCCAGCAGGTCGGGGGGGGCCAGGGAGACCCAGTACTTC
-,TRBV7-8,TRBJ2-1,-,CASSRTNEQFF,TGTGCCAGCAGCCGCACTAATGAGCAGTTCTTC
TRBD1,TRBV19,TRBJ1-1,-,CASSIPRQGTTEAFF,TGTGCCAGTAGTATCCCCCGACAGGGAACCACTGAAGCTTTCTTT
TRBD2,TRBV28,TRBJ2-7,few,CASSLRVAGGPYEQYF,TGTGCCAGCAGTTTAAGGGTAGCGGGGGGGCCCTACGAGCAGTACTTC
-,TRBV27,TRBJ1-5,-,CASSWGVGNQPQHF,TGTGCCAGCAGTTGGGGGGTCGGCAATCAGCCCCAGCATTTT
TRBD1,TRBV27,TRBJ1-1,-,CASRVTGVNTEAFF,TGTGCCAGCAGGGTGACAGGGGTGAACACTGAAGCTTTCTTT
TRBD2,TRBV7-3,TRBJ2-5,-,CASSLTGGSGETQYF,TGTGCCAGCAGCTTAACGGGGGGGTCGGGGGAGACCCAGTACTTC
-,TRBV6-1,TRBJ2-7,few,CASRPRRVYEQYF,TGTGCCAGCAGGCCGCGGAGGGTCTACGAGCAGTACTTC
TRBD1,TRBV7-2,TRBJ1-2,-,CAGTTGGFYNYGYTF,TGTGCCGGAACTACAGGGGGCTTTTATAACTATGGCTACACCTTC
-,TRBV5-1,TRBJ1-1,-,CASSLSSTEAFF,TGCGCCAGCAGCCTTAGTTCCACTGAAGCTTTCTTT